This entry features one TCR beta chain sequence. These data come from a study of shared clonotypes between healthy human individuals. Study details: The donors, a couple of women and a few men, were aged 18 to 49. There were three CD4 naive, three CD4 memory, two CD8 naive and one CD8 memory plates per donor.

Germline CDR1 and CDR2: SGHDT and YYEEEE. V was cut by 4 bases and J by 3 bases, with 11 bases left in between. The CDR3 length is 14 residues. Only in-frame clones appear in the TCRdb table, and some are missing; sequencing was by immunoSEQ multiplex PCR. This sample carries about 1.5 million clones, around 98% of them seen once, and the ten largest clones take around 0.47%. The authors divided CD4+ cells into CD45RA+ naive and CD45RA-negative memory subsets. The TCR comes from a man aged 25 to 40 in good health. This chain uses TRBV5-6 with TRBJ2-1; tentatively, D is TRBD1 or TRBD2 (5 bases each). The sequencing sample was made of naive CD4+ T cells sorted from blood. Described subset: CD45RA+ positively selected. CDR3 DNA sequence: TGTGCCAGCAGCCCCGGGACGGACTACAATGAGCAGTTCTTC. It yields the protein CASSPGTDYNEQFF.